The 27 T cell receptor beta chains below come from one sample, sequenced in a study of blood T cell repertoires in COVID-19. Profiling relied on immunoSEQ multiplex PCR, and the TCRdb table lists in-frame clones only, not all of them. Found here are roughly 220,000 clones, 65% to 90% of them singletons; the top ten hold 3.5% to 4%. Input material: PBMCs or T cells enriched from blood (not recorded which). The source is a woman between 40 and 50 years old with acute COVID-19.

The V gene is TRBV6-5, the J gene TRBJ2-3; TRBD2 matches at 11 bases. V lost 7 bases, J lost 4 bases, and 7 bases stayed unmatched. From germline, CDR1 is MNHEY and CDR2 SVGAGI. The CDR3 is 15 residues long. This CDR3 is CASTRAGLAADTQYF. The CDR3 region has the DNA TGTGCCAGCACTCGCGCGGGACTAGCGGCAGATACGCAGTATTTT.

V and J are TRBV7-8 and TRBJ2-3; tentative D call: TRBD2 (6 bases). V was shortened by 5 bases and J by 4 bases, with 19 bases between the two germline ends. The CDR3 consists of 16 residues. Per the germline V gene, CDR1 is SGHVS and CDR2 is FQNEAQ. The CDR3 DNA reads TGTGCCAGCAGCCCAAGGGACTTTAAACAGGCAGATACGCAGTATTTT. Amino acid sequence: CASSPRDFKQADTQYF.

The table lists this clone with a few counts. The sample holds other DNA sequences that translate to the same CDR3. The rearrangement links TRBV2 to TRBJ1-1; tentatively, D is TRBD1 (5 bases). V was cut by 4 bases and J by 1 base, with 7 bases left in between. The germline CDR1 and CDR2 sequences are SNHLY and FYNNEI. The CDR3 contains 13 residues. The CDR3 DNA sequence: TGTGCCAGCAGTGGTCAGGGGAACACTGAAGCTTTCTTT. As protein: CASSGQGNTEAFF.

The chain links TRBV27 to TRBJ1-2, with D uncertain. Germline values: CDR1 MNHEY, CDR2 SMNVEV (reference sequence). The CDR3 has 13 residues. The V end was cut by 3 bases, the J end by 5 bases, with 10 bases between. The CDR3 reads CASSFGGNYGYTF. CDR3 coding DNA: TGTGCCAGCAGTTTCGGAGGAAATTATGGCTACACCTTC.

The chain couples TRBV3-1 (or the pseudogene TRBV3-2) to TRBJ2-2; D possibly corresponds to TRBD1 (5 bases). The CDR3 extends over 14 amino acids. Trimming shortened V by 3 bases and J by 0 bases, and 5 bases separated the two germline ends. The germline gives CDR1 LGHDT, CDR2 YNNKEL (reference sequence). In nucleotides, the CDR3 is TGTGCCAGCAGCCAGGGGCCGAACACCGGGGAGCTGTTTTTT. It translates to CASSQGPNTGELFF.

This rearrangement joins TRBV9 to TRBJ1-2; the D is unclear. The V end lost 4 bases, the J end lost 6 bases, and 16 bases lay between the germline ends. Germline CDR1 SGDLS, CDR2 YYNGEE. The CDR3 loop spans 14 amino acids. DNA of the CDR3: TGTGCCAGCAGCTTCCACCCGGGGAAAGATGGCTACACCTTC. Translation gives CASSFHPGKDGYTF.

CDR3 sequence: CASMNLPGQNQPQHF. CDR3 nucleotides: TGTGCCAGCATGAACCTACCGGGACAGAATCAGCCCCAGCATTTT. The chain uses TRBV6-5 and TRBJ1-5; 7 nucleotides agree with TRBD1. The V and J ends lost 7 bases and 4 bases, in that order; junction bases with no gene match: 10. This CDR3 is 15 amino acids long. Per germline, CDR1 MNHEY and CDR2 SVGAGI.

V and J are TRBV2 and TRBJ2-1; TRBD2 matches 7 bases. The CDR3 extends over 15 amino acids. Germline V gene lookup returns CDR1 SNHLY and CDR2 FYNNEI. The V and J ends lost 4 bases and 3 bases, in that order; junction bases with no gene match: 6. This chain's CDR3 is CASSGAGENYNEQFF. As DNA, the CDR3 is TGTGCCAGCAGTGGGGCGGGAGAGAACTACAATGAGCAGTTCTTC.

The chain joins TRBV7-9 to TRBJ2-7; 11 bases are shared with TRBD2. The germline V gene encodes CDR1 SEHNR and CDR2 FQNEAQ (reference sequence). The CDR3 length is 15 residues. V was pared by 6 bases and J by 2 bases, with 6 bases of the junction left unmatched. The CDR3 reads CASRKLAGETYEQYF. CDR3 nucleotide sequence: TGTGCCAGCAGAAAACTAGCGGGAGAGACCTACGAGCAGTACTTC.

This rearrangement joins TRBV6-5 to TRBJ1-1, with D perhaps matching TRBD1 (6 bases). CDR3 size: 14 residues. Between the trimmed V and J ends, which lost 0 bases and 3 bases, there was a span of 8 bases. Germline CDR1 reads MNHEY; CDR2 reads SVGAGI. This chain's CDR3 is CASSYSQGYTEAFF. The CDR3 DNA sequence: TGTGCCAGCAGTTACTCGCAGGGGTACACTGAAGCTTTCTTT.

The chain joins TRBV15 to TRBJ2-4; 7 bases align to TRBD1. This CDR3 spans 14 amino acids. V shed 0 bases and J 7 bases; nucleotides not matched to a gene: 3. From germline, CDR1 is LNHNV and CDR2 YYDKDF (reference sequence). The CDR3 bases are TGTGCCACCAGCAGAGAAAGGACAGGCAACATTCAGTACTTC. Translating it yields CATSRERTGNIQYF.

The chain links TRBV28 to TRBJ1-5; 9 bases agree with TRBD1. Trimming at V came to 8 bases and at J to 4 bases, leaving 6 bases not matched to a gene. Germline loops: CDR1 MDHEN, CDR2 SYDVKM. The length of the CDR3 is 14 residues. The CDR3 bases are TGTGCCAGCTTGGGACAGGGTGAAAATCAGCCCCAGCATTTT. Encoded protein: CASLGQGENQPQHF.

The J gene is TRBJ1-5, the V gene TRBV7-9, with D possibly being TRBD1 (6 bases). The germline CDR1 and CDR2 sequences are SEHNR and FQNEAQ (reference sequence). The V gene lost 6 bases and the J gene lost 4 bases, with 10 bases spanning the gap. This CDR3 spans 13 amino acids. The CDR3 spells CASSKQGNQPQHF. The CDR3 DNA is TGTGCCAGCAGTAAACAGGGTAATCAGCCCCAGCATTTT.

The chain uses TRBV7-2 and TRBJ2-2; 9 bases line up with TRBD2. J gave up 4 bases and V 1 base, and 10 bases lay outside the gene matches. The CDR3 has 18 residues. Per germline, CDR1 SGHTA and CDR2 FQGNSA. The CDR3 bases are TGTGCCAGCAGCTTAGGGGCTAGCGGGACGGACGGCACCGGGGAGCTGTTTTTT. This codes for CASSLGASGTDGTGELFF.

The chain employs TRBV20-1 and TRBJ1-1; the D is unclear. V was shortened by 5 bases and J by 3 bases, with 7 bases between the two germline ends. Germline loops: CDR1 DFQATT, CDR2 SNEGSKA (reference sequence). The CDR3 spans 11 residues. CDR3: CSAPGDTEAFF. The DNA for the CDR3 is TGCAGTGCTCCCGGGGACACTGAAGCTTTCTTT.

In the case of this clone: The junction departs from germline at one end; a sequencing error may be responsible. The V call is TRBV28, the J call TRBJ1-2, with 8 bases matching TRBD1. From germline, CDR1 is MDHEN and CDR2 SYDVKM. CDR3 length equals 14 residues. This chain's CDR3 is CASTLPGGSAGYTF. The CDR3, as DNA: TGTGCCAGCACTTTACCAGGGGGCTCAGCTGGCTACACCTTC.

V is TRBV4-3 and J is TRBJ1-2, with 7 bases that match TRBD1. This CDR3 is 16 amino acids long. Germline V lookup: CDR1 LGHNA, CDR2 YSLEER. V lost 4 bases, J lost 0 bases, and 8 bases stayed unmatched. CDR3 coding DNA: TGCGCCAGCAGCCCCATCCCCGGGACAGCTAACTATGGCTACACCTTC. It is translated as CASSPIPGTANYGYTF.

CDR3 region: CASRKRLADDNEQFF. The CDR3 region has the DNA TGTGCCAGCAGGAAACGACTAGCGGATGACAATGAGCAGTTCTTC. The chain is built from TRBV5-4 and TRBJ2-1, with 9 bases fitting TRBD2. Germline loops: CDR1 SGHNT, CDR2 YYREEE (reference sequence). V dropped 5 bases and J dropped 5; count of bases not matched to a gene: 8. The CDR3 has 15 residues.

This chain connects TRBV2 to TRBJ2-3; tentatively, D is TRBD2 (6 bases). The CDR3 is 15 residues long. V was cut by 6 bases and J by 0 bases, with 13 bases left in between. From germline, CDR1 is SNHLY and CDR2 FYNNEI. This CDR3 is CASSLAGGSTDTQYF. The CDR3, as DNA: TGTGCCAGCAGCCTAGCAGGAGGGAGCACAGATACGCAGTATTTT.

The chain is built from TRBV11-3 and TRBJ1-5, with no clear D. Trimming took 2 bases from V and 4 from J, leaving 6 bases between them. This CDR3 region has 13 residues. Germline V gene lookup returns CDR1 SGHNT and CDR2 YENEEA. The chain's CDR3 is CASSLSRNQPQHF. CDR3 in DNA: TGTGCCAGCAGCTTAAGTCGGAATCAGCCCCAGCATTTT.

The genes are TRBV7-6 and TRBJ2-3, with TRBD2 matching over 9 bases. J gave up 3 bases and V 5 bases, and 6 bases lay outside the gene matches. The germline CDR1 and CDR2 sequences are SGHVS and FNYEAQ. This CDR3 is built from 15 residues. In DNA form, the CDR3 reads TGTGCCAGCAGCCTAGGGGCGGGGGGGACAGATACGCAGTATTTT. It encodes CASSLGAGGTDTQYF.

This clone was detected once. The CDR3 DNA sequence: TGTGCCAGCAGCCAAGATTGGACTAGCGGGAGAAAGGCCCAAGAGACCCAGTACTTC. Protein product: CASSQDWTSGRKAQETQYF. This sequence joins TRBV3-1 (or the pseudogene TRBV3-2) and TRBJ2-5; 13 bases agree with TRBD2. The CDR3 runs 19 residues. With 0 bases clipped from V and 1 base from J, the junction kept 8 bases outside the gene matches. CDR1 is LGHDT, CDR2 YNNKEL, per germline (reference sequence).

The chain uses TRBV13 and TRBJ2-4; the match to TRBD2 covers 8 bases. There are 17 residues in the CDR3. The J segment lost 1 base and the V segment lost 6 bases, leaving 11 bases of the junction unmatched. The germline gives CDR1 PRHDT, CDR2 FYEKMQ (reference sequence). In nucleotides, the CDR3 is TGTGCCAGCAGTTCCGATCGGGAGGGCCTCGCCAAAAACATTCAGTACTTC. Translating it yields CASSSDREGLAKNIQYF.

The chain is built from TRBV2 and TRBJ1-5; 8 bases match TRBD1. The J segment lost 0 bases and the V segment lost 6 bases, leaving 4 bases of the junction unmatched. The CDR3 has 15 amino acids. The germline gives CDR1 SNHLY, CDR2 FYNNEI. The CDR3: CASSDRGYSNQPQHF. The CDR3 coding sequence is TGTGCCAGCAGCGACAGGGGATATAGCAATCAGCCCCAGCATTTT.

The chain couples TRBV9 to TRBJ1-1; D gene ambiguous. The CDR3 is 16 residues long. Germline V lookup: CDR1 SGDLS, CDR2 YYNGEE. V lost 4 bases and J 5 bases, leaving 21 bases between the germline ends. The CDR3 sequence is CASSSHSGVRGTEAFF. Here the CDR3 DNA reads TGTGCCAGCAGCTCACACAGCGGGGTCCGAGGGACTGAAGCTTTCTTT.

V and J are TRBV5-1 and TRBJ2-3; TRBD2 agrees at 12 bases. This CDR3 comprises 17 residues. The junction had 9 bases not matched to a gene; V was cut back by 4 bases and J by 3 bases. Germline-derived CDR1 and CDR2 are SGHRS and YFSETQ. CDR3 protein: CASSNGLAGRGTDTQYF. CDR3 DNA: TGCGCCAGCAGCAATGGACTAGCGGGACGGGGGACAGATACGCAGTATTTT.

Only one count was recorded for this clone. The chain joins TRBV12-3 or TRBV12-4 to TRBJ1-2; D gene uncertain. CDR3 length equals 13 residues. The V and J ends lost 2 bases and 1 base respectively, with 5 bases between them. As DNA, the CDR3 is TGTGCCAGCAGTTTAACAAATAACTATGGCTACACCTTC. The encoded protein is CASSLTNNYGYTF.